The present T cell receptor (beta chain) was sequenced within a study of blood T cell repertoires in COVID-19. Study in general: Samples taken during acute and convalescent COVID-19 were collected in the United States, Italy and Spain. T cells, B-cell-depleted T cells, or PBMCs provided the cDNA or gDNA that served as material.

Germline V gene data show CDR1 as GTSNPN and CDR2 as SVGIG (reference sequence). The V end lost 5 bases, the J end lost 0 bases, and 10 bases lay between the germline ends. This CDR3 comprises 13 residues. Source study methods: It was from reference gene primer amplification that nucleated cell counts were estimated. The table came from immunoSEQ multiplex PCR; TCRdb's copy has only in-frame clones and leaves some out. The DNA gave D and trimming, while V, J and clone size come from that table. The sample has about 95,000 clones; around 90% are singletons. Enrolled during active infection, Seattle patients were then followed longitudinally.

The source material was peripheral blood. This TCR was sampled from a man in his 60s with COVID-19, enrolled during active disease. The chain links TRBV30 to TRBJ1-2; D may be TRBD1 (5 bases). The CDR3 DNA is TGTGCCTGGGGCAGGGAAACTAACTATGGCTACACCTTC. Amino acid sequence: CAWGRETNYGYTF.